A single sample is the source of the 8 T cell receptor beta chains below, sequenced in a study of T cell repertoires in cytomegalovirus infection. TCRdb reanalysed the reads using MiXCR and keeps one entry per CDR3 protein. The sample contains 630,000 or so distinct CDR3 sequences, about 24% of which appear only once. Material for sequencing was CD8+ T cells from PBMCs. These receptors were taken from a human donor in good health (CMV status not recorded). Some clones in this sample may be carry-over from other donors' samples.

A remark on this clonotype: A read error is possible here, since a much larger clone lies one base away. The CDR3 loop reads CASSLNRDNTEAFF. CDR3 DNA sequence: TGTGCCAGCAGTTTAAACAGGGACAACACTGAAGCTTTCTTT. The chain recombines TRBV11-2 with TRBJ1-1; TRBD1 is a possible D gene (6 bases). Per germline, CDR1 SGHAT and CDR2 FQNNGV. The ends were cut back, 6 bases at V and 2 bases at J, with 13 bases in the middle. This CDR3 has 14 amino acids.

This clonotype has a count of ten or more. The chain uses TRBV28 and TRBJ2-7, with D tentatively TRBD1 (6 bases). CDR3 length equals 14 residues. V lost 5 bases and J lost 7, with 18 bases in between. Germline V lookup: CDR1 MDHEN, CDR2 SYDVKM. The CDR3 reads CASSHRDTLREQYV. The CDR3 DNA sequence: TGTGCCAGCAGTCACCGGGACACCCTTCGGGAGCAGTACGTC.

This clonotype appeared a few times. The chain is built from TRBV7-6 and TRBJ2-7; tentatively, D is TRBD1 or TRBD2 (5 bases each). Trimming stripped 5 bases from V and 1 base from J, with 9 bases between. Germline CDR1 is SGHVS and CDR2 is FNYEAQ. The CDR3 runs to 13 residues. CDR3 amino acids: CASSKWGSYEQYF. The CDR3 DNA reads as TGTGCCAGCAGCAAATGGGGGTCCTACGAGCAGTACTTC.

This clonotype appeared many times. The chain carries TRBV7-8 and TRBJ2-5, with TRBD1 matching over 10 bases. Germline V lookup: CDR1 SGHVS, CDR2 FQNEAQ. This CDR3 spans 16 amino acids. Losses at the gene ends were 5 bases for V and 6 bases for J; bases not matched to a gene: 12. Here the CDR3 reads CASSLGGTGDKKTQYF. Here the CDR3 DNA reads TGTGCCAGCAGCCTTGGAGGGACAGGGGATAAGAAGACCCAGTACTTC.

V gene TRBV5-1 combines with J gene TRBJ1-6, with 8 bases lining up with TRBD1. The ends lost 4 bases at V and 2 bases at J; junction bases unmatched: 5. The CDR3 has 16 amino acids. Per germline, CDR1 SGHRS and CDR2 YFSETQ. The CDR3 sequence: CASSQTGEPYNSPLHF. As DNA, the CDR3 is TGCGCCAGCAGCCAGACAGGGGAGCCCTATAATTCACCCCTCCACTTT.

This clonotype occurred many times. The V call is TRBV7-9, the J call TRBJ1-1, with D maybe TRBD1 (5 bases). The V gene lost 5 bases and the J gene lost 5 bases, with 9 bases spanning the gap. This CDR3 has 12 residues. CDR1 and CDR2 (germline): SEHNR, FQNEAQ (reference sequence). The CDR3 loop reads CASSTGATEAFF. The CDR3 DNA is TGTGCCAGCAGCACAGGAGCGACTGAAGCTTTCTTT.

This clonotype was picked up many times. The J gene is TRBJ2-2, the V gene TRBV7-6; the match to TRBD2 covers 7 bases. Trimming at V came to 4 bases and at J to 3 bases, leaving 8 bases not matched to a gene. From germline, CDR1 is SGHVS and CDR2 FNYEAQ. The CDR3 is 16 amino acids. CDR3 sequence: CASSSPSGGDTGELFF. The CDR3 coding sequence is TGTGCCAGCAGCTCACCTAGCGGAGGGGACACCGGGGAGCTGTTTTTT.

The J gene is TRBJ1-2, the V gene TRBV7-6; D remains ambiguous. Trimming shortened V by 5 bases and J by 8 bases, and 15 bases separated the two germline ends. Per germline, CDR1 SGHVS and CDR2 FNYEAQ. The CDR3 is 13 residues long. CDR3 sequence (DNA): TGTGCCAGCAGCCCATCCGGGGAGCCAGGCTACACCTTC. It translates to CASSPSGEPGYTF. Combining the CDR3 with reference TRBV7-6 and TRBJ1-2 gives the whole variable domain GAGVSQSPRYKVTKRGQDVALRCDPISGHVSLYWYRQALGQGPEFLTYFNYEAQQDKSGLPNDRFSAERPEGSISTLTIQRTEQRDSAMYRCASSPSGEPGYTFGSGTRLTVV.